This is a list of T cell receptor beta chains from one sample in a study of identical twins. TCRdb reanalysed the 5' RACE reads using MiXCR and keeps one entry per CDR3 protein. The table shows 700,000 to 950,000 distinct CDR3 sequences, with more than 9% occurring only once. Separately, the same data were catalogued under a study of yellow fever vaccine responses in identical twins.

The sample consisted of PBMCs. Source of these receptors: a woman aged 18-35 years in good health. The CDR3 runs from the conserved cysteine through the conserved F or W. The order of the fields is clone size, V gene, D gene, CDR3 length, J gene, CDR3 protein, CDR3 DNA. A D gene is named only where the DNA matches it firmly. Only some rows state a clone size, as once, few, many or a class for expanded clones.

few	TRBV28	TRBD2	15	TRBJ2-7	CASSPLGGGVGEQYF	TGTGCCAGCAGCCCATTGGGGGGAGGGGTCGGCGAGCAGTACTTC
NA	TRBV29-1	NA	13	TRBJ1-1	CSVEQQVNTEAFF	TGCAGCGTTGAACAACAGGTGAACACTGAAGCTTTCTTT
few	TRBV2	NA	12	TRBJ2-7	CASTRWDYEQYF	TGTGCCAGCACGAGGTGGGACTACGAGCAGTACTTC
few	TRBV2	TRBD2	16	TRBJ2-5	CASSAPQRGAQETQYF	TGTGCCAGCAGTGCCCCTCAGCGGGGGGCCCAAGAGACCCAGTACTTC
NA	TRBV12-5	NA	13	TRBJ1-5	CASALWGNQPQHF	TGTGCTAGTGCCTTGTGGGGCAATCAGCCCCAGCATTTT
NA	TRBV9	TRBD2	15	TRBJ2-7	CASSVGPGLAYEQYF	TGTGCCAGCAGCGTCGGCCCGGGACTAGCGTACGAGCAGTACTTC
NA	TRBV7-8	NA	13	TRBJ1-5	CASGRGLFQPQHF	TGTGCGAGTGGTAGGGGTTTATTTCAGCCCCAGCATTTT
many	TRBV4-1	NA	13	TRBJ1-4	CASSQVPTEKLFF	TGCGCCAGCAGCCAAGTTCCGACGGAAAAACTGTTTTTT
few	TRBV2	TRBD2	15	TRBJ2-4	CASSDWAEGRGSQYF	TGTGCCAGCAGTGATTGGGCAGAAGGACGCGGGAGTCAGTACTTC
few	TRBV6-5	NA	13	TRBJ1-1	CASSYVWGTEAFF	TGTGCCAGCAGTTACGTGTGGGGGACTGAAGCTTTCTTT
once	TRBV12-3/TRBV12-4	NA	15	TRBJ1-5	CASTALGVSNQPQHF	TGTGCCAGCACAGCGCTGGGAGTTAGCAATCAGCCCCAGCATTTT
few	TRBV7-9	NA	17	TRBJ2-7	CASSLAPGGRESYEQYF	TGTGCCAGCAGCTTAGCCCCAGGCGGACGGGAGTCCTACGAGCAGTACTTC
few	TRBV28	TRBD1	18	TRBJ2-1	CASRGLRADRGKYNEQFF	TGTGCCAGCAGGGGTCTTCGGGCGGACAGGGGTAAATACAATGAGCAGTTCTTC
NA	TRBV11-2	TRBD1	14	TRBJ2-1	CASSTQAGGGEQFF	TGTGCCAGCAGCACCCAGGCAGGGGGTGGTGAGCAGTTCTTC
few	TRBV6-5	NA	11	TRBJ2-5	CASKTLETQYF	TGTGCCAGCAAAACCTTGGAGACCCAGTACTTC
NA	TRBV28	NA	12	TRBJ2-7	CASSWGPGWQYF	TGTGCCAGCAGTTGGGGGCCGGGTTGGCAGTACTTC
NA	TRBV4-1	TRBD2	16	TRBJ2-3	CASSLSSSGGVDTQYF	TGCGCCAGCAGCCTTAGCTCCAGCGGGGGAGTAGATACGCAGTATTTT
NA	TRBV5-5	NA	14	TRBJ1-2	CASSPGLGNYGYTF	TGTGCCAGCAGCCCAGGACTCGGGAACTATGGCTACACCTTC
few	TRBV25-1	NA	15	TRBJ2-1	CASSALIVGPPEQFF	TGTGCCAGCAGTGCTCTTATAGTCGGGCCCCCCGAGCAGTTCTTC
few	TRBV9	NA	14	TRBJ1-3	CASSARFGGNTIYF	TGTGCCAGCAGCGCGAGGTTTGGGGGAAACACCATATATTTT
NA	TRBV6-2/TRBV6-3	TRBD1	20	TRBJ2-1	CASSYSLRDSFIGSYNEQFF	TGTGCCAGCAGTTACAGCCTCCGGGACAGCTTTATTGGCTCCTACAATGAGCAGTTCTTC
NA	TRBV28	NA	16	TRBJ2-5	CASSPPPALTEETQYF	TGTGCCAGCAGTCCCCCCCCAGCCCTTACGGAAGAGACCCAGTACTTC
NA	TRBV28	NA	15	TRBJ1-5	CASSLFTQEDQPQHF	TGTGCCAGCAGTTTATTCACGCAGGAAGATCAGCCCCAGCATTTT
many	TRBV10-3	NA	14	TRBJ2-1	CAISVALSSSEQFF	TGTGCCATCAGTGTCGCACTCTCGAGTTCTGAGCAGTTCTTC
NA	TRBV18	NA	13	TRBJ2-3	CASSPKRTDTQYF	TGTGCCAGCTCACCGAAGCGGACAGATACGCAGTATTTT
NA	TRBV18	TRBD1	16	TRBJ2-3	CASSPPGTGPTDTQYF	TGTGCCAGCTCACCCCCCGGGACAGGGCCCACAGATACGCAGTATTTT
NA	TRBV3-1	NA	17	TRBJ2-7	CASSQGRGGKVLDEQYF	TGTGCCAGCAGCCAAGGGCGGGGCGGGAAGGTGTTGGACGAGCAGTACTTC
NA	TRBV29-1	NA	13	TRBJ1-1	CSGGVRGSTEAFF	TGCAGCGGGGGTGTGAGGGGAAGCACTGAAGCTTTCTTT
few	TRBV4-2	TRBD2	18	TRBJ2-5	CASSRGTTPLSPQETQYF	TGTGCCAGCAGCCGCGGGACTACTCCCCTAAGCCCCCAAGAGACCCAGTACTTC
NA	TRBV29-1	NA	13	TRBJ1-4	CSVREYRDEKLFF	TGCAGCGTTCGAGAGTACAGGGACGAAAAACTGTTTTTT
few	TRBV2	TRBD1	15	TRBJ2-3	CASNFKGQVTDTQYF	TGTGCCAGCAACTTTAAGGGACAGGTCACAGATACGCAGTATTTT
few	TRBV7-3	NA	15	TRBJ2-3	CASSPTLDFTDTQYF	TGTGCCAGCAGCCCCACACTAGACTTCACAGATACGCAGTATTTT
NA	TRBV5-6	TRBD2	20	TRBJ2-3	CASSLPGTSGGSLSTDTQYF	TGTGCCAGCAGCCTCCCCGGGACTAGCGGGGGCTCACTTAGCACAGATACGCAGTATTTT
NA	TRBV2	NA	15	TRBJ2-2	CASSDPGRDTGELFF	TGTGCCAGCAGTGACCCGGGACGGGACACCGGGGAGCTGTTTTTT
NA	TRBV29-1	TRBD2	16	TRBJ2-1	CSVGPRLAGGQGEQFF	TGCAGCGTTGGGCCCCGGCTAGCGGGAGGGCAGGGTGAGCAGTTCTTC
NA	TRBV7-8	TRBD1	15	TRBJ1-6	CASSTGTVFGSPLHF	TGTGCCAGCAGCACCGGGACAGTTTTTGGATCACCCCTCCACTTT
few	TRBV20-1	TRBD1	14	TRBJ2-2	CSADGQGNTGELFF	TGCAGTGCGGACGGACAGGGGAACACCGGGGAGCTGTTTTTT
NA	TRBV11-2	NA	19	TRBJ2-1	CASSLDHGVAGYSLNEQFF	TGTGCCAGCAGCTTAGATCATGGAGTGGCGGGATACTCTCTCAATGAGCAGTTCTTC
few	TRBV4-1	NA	16	TRBJ2-2	CASSQRGGRNTGELFF	TGCGCCAGCAGCCAACGTGGGGGGCGAAACACCGGGGAGCTGTTTTTT
NA	TRBV11-2	NA	11	TRBJ1-1	CASNPSGEAFF	TGTGCCAGCAACCCATCGGGAGAAGCTTTCTTT
NA	TRBV7-6	TRBD1	15	TRBJ2-1	CASSHDREPYNEQFF	TGTGCCAGCAGCCACGACAGGGAACCCTACAATGAGCAGTTCTTC
few	TRBV4-1	TRBD2	16	TRBJ2-1	CASSQGEAGVHNEQFF	TGCGCCAGCAGCCAAGGAGAAGCGGGGGTGCACAATGAGCAGTTCTTC